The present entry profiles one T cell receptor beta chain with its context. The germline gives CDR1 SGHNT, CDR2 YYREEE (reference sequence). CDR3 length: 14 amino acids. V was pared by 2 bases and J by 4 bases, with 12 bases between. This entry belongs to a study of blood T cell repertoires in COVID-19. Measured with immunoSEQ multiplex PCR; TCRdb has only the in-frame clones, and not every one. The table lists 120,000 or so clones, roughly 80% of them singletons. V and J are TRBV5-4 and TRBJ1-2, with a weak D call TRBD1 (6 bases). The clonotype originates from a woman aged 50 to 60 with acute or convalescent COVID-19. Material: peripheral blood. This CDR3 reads CASSFTGTSYGYTF. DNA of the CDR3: TGTGCCAGCAGCTTTACAGGGACCTCCTATGGCTACACCTTC.